This T cell receptor (beta chain) was identified during a study of blood T cell repertoires in COVID-19. Study summary: COVID-19 samples collected from the United States, Italy and Spain covered acute and convalescent phases. Nucleic acid was either cDNA or gDNA, and it came from T cells, B-cell-depleted T cells, or PBMCs.

Original analysis: Amplifying reference gene primers gave estimates of nucleated cell counts. The method was immunoSEQ multiplex PCR; TCRdb's version includes in-frame clones alone and lacks a portion of them. Clone size and the V and J calls come from that table; the DNA yielded D and trimming. The top ten clones hold around 0.97% of a sample with some 230,000 clones, more than 75% of them seen once. The V gene's germline CDR1 is SGDLS and CDR2 YYNGEE. With 4 bases removed from V and 4 bases from J, the gap between germline ends came to 12 bases. CDR3 length: 13 amino acids. The receptor comes from a man aged 35-49 years with acute or convalescent COVID-19. Sequencing was performed on peripheral blood. This chain links TRBV9 with TRBJ2-7; maybe TRBD1 (5 bases). The CDR3: CASSHGSGYEQYF. The CDR3 coding sequence is TGTGCCAGCAGCCACGGGTCAGGGTACGAGCAGTACTTC.